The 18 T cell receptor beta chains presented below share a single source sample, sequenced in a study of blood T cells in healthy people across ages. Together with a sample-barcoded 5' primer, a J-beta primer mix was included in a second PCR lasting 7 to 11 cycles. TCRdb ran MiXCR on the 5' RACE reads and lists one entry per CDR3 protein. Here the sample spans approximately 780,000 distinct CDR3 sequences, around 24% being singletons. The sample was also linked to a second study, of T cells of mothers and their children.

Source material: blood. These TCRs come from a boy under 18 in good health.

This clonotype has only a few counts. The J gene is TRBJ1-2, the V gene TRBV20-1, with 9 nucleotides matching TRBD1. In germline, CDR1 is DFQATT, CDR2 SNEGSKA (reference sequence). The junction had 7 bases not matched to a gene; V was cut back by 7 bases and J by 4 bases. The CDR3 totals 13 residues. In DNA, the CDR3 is TGCAGTGTCGGGGACAGGGAAACCTATGGCTACACCTTC. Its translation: CSVGDRETYGYTF.

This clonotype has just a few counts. The CDR3 region is CASSLVVEAYEQYF. CDR3 nucleotide sequence: TGTGCCAGCAGCTTAGTCGTGGAGGCCTACGAGCAGTACTTC. The chain uses TRBV7-8 and TRBJ2-7; TRBD2 might be the D (5 bases). CDR1 is SGHVS and CDR2 is FQNEAQ in the germline V gene. V shed 1 base and J shed 2 bases, with 9 bases lying between them. CDR3 length equals 14 residues.

This CDR3 reads CASTAGEGYGYTF. The CDR3 bases are TGTGCCAGCACCGCAGGGGAGGGCTATGGCTACACCTTC. The chain recombines TRBV6-5 with TRBJ1-2; possibly TRBD1 for D (6 bases). From germline, CDR1 is MNHEY and CDR2 SVGAGI. V lost 7 bases and J 4 bases, leaving 13 bases between the germline ends. The CDR3 has 13 residues.

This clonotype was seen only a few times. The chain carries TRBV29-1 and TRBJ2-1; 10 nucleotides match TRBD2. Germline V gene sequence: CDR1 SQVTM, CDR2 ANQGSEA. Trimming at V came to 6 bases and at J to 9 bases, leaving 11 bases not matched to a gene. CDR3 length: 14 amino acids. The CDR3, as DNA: TGCAGCGTCGGAGTCAGCGGGGGGGCAGGTGAGCAGTTCTTC. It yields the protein CSVGVSGGAGEQFF.

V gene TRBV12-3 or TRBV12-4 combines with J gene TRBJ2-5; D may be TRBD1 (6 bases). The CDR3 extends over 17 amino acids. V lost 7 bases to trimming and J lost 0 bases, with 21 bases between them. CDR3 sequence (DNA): TGTGCCAGCATCCCGCCCCGGACAGATAAGTACCAAGAGACCCAGTACTTC. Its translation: CASIPPRTDKYQETQYF.

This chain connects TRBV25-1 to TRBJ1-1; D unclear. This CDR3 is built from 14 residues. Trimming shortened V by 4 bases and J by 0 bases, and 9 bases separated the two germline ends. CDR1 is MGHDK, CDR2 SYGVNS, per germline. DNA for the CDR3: TGTGCCAGCAGTGCGGTTACCATGAACACTGAAGCTTTCTTT. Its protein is CASSAVTMNTEAFF.

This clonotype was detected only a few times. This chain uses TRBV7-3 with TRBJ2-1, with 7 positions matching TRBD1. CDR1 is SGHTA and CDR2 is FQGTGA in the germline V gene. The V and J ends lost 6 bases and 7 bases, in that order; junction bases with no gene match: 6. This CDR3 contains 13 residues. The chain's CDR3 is CASSPQQGNEQFF. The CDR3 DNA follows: TGTGCCAGCAGTCCCCAACAGGGGAATGAGCAGTTCTTC.

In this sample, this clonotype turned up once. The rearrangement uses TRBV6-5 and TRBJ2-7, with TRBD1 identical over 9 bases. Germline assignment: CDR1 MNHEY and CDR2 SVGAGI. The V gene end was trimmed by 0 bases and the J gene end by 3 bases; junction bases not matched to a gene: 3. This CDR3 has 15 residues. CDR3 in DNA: TGTGCCAGCAGTTACTCCGGGACAGGGATCTACGAGCAGTACTTC. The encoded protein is CASSYSGTGIYEQYF.

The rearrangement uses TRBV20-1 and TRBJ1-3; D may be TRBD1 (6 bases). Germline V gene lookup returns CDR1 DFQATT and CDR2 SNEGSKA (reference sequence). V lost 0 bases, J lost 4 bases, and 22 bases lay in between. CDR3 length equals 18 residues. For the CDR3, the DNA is TGCAGTGCTAGAGATCACGGGGGGGGCTGGTGGGGAGGAAACACCATATATTTT. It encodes CSARDHGGGWWGGNTIYF.

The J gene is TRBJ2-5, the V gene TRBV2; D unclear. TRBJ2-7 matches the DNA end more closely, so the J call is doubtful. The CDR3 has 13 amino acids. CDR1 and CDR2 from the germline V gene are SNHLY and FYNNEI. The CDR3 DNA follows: TGTGCCAGCAGTGTCATGGGTTCCTACGAGCAGTACTTC. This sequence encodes CASSVMGSYEQYF.

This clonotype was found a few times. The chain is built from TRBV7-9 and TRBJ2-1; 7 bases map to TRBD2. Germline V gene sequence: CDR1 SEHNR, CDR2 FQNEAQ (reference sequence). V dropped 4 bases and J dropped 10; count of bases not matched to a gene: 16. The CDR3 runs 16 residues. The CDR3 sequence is CASSSRKRGWWKEQFF. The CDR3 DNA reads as TGTGCCAGCAGCTCCCGCAAGCGGGGATGGTGGAAAGAGCAGTTCTTC.

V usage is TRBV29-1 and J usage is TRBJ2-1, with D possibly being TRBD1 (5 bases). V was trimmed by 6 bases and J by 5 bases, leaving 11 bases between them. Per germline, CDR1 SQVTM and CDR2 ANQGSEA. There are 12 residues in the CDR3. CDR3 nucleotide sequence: TGCAGCGTCCACAGGTACAACAATGAGCAGTTCTTC. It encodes CSVHRYNNEQFF.

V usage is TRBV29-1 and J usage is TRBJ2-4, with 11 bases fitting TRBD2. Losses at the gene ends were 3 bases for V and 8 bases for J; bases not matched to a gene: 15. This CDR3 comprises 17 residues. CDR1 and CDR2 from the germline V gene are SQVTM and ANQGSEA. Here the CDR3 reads CSVEDPSEVAGGYIQYF. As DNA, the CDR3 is TGCAGCGTTGAGGACCCTTCTGAGGTAGCGGGGGGGTACATTCAGTACTTC.

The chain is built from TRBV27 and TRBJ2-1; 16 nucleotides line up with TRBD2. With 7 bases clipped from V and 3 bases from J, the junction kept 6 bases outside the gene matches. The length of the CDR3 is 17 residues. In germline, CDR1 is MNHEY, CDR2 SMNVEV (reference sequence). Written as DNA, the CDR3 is TGTGCCAGCATTGGGACTAGCGGGGGGGCCAACTACAATGAGCAGTTCTTC. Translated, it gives CASIGTSGGANYNEQFF.

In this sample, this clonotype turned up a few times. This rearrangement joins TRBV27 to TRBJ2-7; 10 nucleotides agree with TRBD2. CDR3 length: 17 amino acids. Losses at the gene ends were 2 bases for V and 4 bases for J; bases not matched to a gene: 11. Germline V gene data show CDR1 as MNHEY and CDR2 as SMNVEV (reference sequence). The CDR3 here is CASSLERGAGGRYEQYF. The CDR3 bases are TGTGCCAGCAGTTTAGAGAGGGGAGCGGGGGGGCGGTACGAGCAGTACTTC.

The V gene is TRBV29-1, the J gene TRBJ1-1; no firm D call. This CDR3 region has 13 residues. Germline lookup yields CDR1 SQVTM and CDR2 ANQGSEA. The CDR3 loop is CTSSVGRNTEAFF. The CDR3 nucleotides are TGCACCTCTTCAGTAGGCCGAAACACTGAAGCTTTCTTT. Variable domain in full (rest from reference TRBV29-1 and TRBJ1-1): SAVISQKPSRDICQRGTSLTIQCQVDSQVTMMFWYRQQPGQSLTLIATANQGSEATYESGFVIDKFPISRPNLTFSTLTVSNMSPEDSSIYLCTSSVGRNTEAFFGQGTRLTVV.

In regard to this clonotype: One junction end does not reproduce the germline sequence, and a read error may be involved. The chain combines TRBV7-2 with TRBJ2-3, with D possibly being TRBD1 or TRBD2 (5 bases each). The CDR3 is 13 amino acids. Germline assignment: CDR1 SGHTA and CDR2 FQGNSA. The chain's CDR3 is CASSLMGETTQDF. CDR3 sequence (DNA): TGTGCCAGCAGCTTAATGGGGGAAACTACGCAGGATTTT.

DNA of the CDR3: TGTGCCAGCAGTGAATATGTGGGGCGGGAAAAACTGTTTTTT. Translation gives CASSEYVGREKLFF. The chain joins TRBV25-1 to TRBJ1-4; the D gene is possibly TRBD1 (5 bases). The CDR3 totals 14 residues. Germline assignment: CDR1 MGHDK and CDR2 SYGVNS. V was shortened by 0 bases and J by 8 bases, with 10 bases between the two germline ends.